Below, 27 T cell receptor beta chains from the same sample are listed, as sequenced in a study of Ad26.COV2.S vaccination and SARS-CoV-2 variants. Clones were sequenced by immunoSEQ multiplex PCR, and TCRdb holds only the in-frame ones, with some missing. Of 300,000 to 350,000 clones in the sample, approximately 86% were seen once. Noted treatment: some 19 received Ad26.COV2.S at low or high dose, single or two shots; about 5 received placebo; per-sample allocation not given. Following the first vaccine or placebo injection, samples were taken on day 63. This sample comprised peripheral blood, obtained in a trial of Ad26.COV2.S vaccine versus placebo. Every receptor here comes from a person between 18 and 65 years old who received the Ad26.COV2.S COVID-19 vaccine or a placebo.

The CDR3 DNA sequence: TGTGCCAGCAGCTTAGATCTCCCCTTTAAACCGACAGGCGGGACCTACGAGCAGTACTTC. It yields the protein CASSLDLPFKPTGGTYEQYF. This chain joins TRBV11-3 and TRBJ2-7, with D possibly being TRBD1 or TRBD2 (6 bases each). This CDR3 has 20 amino acids. V lost 0 bases and J lost 2, with 26 bases in between. Germline CDR1 SGHNT, CDR2 YENEEA.

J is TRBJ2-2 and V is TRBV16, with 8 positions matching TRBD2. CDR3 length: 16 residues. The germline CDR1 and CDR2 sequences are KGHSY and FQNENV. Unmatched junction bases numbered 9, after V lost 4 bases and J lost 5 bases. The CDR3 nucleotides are TGTGCCAGCAGCCGGGGTACGGGGGGGCCGACCGGGGAGCTGTTTTTT. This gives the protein CASSRGTGGPTGELFF.

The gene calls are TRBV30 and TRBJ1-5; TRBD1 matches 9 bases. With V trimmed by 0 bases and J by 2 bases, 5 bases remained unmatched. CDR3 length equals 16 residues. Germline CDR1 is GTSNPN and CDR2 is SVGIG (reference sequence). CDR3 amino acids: CAWSVRGQGRNQPQHF. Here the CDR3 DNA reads TGTGCCTGGAGTGTTCGAGGACAGGGGCGCAATCAGCCCCAGCATTTT.

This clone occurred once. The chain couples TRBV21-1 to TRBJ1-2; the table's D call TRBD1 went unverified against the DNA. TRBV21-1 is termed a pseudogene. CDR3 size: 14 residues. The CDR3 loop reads CASSKRSGIYGYTF. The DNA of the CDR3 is TGTGCCAGCAGCAAAAGGTCAGGGATATATGGCTACACCTTC.

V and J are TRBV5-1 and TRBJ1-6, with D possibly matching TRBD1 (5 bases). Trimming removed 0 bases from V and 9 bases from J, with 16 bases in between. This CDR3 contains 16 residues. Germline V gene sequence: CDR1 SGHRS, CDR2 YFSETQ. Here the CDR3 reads CASSLAIGAGGSPLHF. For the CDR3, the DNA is TGCGCCAGCAGCTTGGCCATAGGGGCCGGTGGTTCACCCCTCCACTTT.

The CDR3 loop reads CAISESKATSYEQYF. DNA of the CDR3: TGTGCCATCAGTGAGTCGAAGGCGACTAGCTACGAGCAGTACTTC. The rearrangement uses TRBV10-3 and TRBJ2-7; D possibly corresponds to TRBD2 (6 bases). The CDR3 contains 15 residues. The germline CDR1 and CDR2 sequences are ENHRY and SYGVKD. V lost 0 bases, J lost 3 bases, and 12 bases lay in between.

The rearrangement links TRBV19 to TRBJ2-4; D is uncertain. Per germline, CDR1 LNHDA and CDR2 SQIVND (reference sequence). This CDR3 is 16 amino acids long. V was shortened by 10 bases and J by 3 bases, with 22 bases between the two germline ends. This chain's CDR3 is CATKGSTPSSKNIQYF. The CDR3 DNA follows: TGTGCCACTAAAGGAAGCACCCCCTCGAGCAAAAACATTCAGTACTTC.

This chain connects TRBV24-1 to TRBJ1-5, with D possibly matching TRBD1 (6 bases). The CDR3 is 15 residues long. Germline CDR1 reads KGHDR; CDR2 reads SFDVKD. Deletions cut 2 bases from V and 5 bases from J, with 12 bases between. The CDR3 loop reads CATSDSLRGHQPQHF. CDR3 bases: TGTGCCACCAGTGATTCCCTCAGGGGACATCAGCCCCAGCATTTT.

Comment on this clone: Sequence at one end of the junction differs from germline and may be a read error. Written as DNA, the CDR3 is TGCAGTACTAGTGGAAGGGAGACCGATGTACAAGAGACCCAGTACTTC. Translating it yields CSTSGRETDVQETQYF. The rearrangement joins TRBV20-1 to TRBJ2-5; tentative D call: TRBD2 (5 bases). Germline CDR1 and CDR2: DFQATT and SNEGSKA (reference sequence). The CDR3 is 16 residues long.

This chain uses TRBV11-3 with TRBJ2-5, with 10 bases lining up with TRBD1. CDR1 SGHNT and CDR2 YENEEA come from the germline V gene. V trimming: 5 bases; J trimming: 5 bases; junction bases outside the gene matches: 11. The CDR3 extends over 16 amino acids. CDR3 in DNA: TGTGCCAGCAGCATGGGGGGACAGGGGAGTGGGGAGACCCAGTACTTC. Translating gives CASSMGGQGSGETQYF.

The CDR3 DNA reads TGTGCCACCTCACCGGGACTAGCGGGAAGCACAGATACGCAGTATTTT. Its translation is CATSPGLAGSTDTQYF. The gene calls are TRBV24-1 and TRBJ2-3; 13 positions match TRBD2. Trimming cost V 9 bases and J 0 bases; bases outside gene matches: 5. Germline V CDR1 and CDR2: KGHDR, SFDVKD. This CDR3 comprises 16 residues.

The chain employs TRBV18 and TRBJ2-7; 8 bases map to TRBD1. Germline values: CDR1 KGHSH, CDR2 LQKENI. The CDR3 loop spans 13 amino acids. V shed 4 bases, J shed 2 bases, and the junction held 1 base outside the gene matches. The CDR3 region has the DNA TGTGCCAGCTCACGGGACAGGACCTACGAGCAGTACTTC. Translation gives CASSRDRTYEQYF.

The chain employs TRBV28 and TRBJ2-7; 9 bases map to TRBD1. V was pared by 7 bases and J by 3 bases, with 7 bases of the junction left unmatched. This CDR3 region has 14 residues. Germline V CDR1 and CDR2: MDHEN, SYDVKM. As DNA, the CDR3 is TGTGCCAGCATCCGACAGGGGGAATACTACGAGCAGTACTTC. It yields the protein CASIRQGEYYEQYF.

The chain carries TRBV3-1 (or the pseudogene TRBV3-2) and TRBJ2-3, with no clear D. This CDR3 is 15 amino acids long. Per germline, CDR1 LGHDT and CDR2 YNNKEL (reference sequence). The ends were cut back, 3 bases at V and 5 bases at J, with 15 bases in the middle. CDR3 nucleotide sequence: TGTGCCAGCAGCCAGGGCAGCTCTATGGGAGATACGCAGTATTTT. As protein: CASSQGSSMGDTQYF.

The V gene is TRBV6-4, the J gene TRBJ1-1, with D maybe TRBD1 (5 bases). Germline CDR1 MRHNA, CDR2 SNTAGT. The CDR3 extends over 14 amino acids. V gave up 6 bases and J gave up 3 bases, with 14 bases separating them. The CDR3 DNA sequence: TGTGCCAGCAGAGAGGCAGGGCTAGACACTGAAGCTTTCTTT. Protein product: CASREAGLDTEAFF.

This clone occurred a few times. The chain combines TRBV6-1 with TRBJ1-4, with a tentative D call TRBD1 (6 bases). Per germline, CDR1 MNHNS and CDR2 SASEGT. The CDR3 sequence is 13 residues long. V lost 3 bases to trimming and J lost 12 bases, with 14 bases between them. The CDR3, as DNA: TGTGCCAGCAGTGAGTACAGGGTGTCGGAACTGTTTTTT. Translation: CASSEYRVSELFF.

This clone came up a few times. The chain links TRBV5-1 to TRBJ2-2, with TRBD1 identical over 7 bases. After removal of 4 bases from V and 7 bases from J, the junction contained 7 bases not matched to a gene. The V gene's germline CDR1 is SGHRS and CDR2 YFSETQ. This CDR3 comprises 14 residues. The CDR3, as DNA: TGCGCCAGCAGCCCACAGGGGTTTAGCGGGGAGCTGTTTTTT. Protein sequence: CASSPQGFSGELFF.

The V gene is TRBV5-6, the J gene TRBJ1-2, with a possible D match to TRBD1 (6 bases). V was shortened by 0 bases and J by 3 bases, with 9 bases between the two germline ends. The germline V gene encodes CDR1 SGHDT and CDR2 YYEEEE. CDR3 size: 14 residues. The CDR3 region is CASSLAGVDYGYTF. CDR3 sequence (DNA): TGTGCCAGCAGCTTGGCAGGGGTGGACTATGGCTACACCTTC.

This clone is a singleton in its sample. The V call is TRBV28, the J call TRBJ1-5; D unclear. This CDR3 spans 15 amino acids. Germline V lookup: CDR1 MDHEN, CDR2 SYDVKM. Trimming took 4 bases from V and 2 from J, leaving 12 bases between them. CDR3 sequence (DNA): TGTGCCAGCAGTTCCCCCTCCCCCGGCAATCAGCCCCAGCATTTT. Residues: CASSSPSPGNQPQHF.

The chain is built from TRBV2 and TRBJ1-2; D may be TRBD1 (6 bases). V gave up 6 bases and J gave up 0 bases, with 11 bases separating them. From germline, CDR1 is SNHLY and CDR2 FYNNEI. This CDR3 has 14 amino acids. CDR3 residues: CASRRGGTNYGYTF. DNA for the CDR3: TGTGCCAGCAGGAGGGGGGGGACTAACTATGGCTACACCTTC.

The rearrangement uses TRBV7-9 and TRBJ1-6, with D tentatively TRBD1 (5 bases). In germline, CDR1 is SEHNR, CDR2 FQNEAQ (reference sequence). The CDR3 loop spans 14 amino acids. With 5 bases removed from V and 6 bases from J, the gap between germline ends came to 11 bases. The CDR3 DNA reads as TGTGCCAGCAGCCTGGGACGGATTAATTCACCCCTCCACTTT. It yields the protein CASSLGRINSPLHF.

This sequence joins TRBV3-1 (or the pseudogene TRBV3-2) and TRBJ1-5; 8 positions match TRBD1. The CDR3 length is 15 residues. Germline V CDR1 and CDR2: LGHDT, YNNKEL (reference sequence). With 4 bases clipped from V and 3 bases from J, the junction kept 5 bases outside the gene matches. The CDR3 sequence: CASSRAGQDNQPQHF. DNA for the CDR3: TGTGCCAGCAGCCGAGCGGGACAGGACAATCAGCCCCAGCATTTT.

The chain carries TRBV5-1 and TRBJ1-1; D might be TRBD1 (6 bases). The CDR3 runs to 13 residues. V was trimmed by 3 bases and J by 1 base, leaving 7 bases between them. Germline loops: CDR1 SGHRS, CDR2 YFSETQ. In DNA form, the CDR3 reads TGCGCCAGCAGCTGGGACACGAACACTGAAGCTTTCTTT. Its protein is CASSWDTNTEAFF.

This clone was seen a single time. The CDR3 region is CASSTPRQTNYGYTF. The CDR3 DNA is TGTGCCAGCAGTACCCCAAGGCAGACTAACTATGGCTACACCTTC. The chain combines TRBV28 with TRBJ1-2; D is ambiguous. The CDR3 contains 15 residues. V was pared by 5 bases and J by 0 bases, with 13 bases between. Germline V gene data show CDR1 as MDHEN and CDR2 as SYDVKM.

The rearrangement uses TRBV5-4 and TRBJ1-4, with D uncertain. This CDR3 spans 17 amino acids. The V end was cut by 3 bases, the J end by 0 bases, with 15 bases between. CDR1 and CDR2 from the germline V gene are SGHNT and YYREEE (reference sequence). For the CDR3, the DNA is TGTGCCAGCAGCTACATCGACGGTCCTCCAACTAATGAAAAACTGTTTTTT. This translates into CASSYIDGPPTNEKLFF.

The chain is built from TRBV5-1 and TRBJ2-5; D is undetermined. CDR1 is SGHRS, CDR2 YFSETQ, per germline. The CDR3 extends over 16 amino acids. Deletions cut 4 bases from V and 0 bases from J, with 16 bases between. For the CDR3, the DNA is TGCGCCAGCAGCAGAATCGCTGGATCGTACCAAGAGACCCAGTACTTC. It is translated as CASSRIAGSYQETQYF.

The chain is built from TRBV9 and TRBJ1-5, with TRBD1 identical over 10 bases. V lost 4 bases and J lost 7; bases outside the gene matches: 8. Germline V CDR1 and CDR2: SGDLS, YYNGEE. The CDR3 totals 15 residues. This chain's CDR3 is CASSTGQGLGQPQHF. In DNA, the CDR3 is TGTGCCAGCAGCACGGGACAGGGGTTGGGGCAGCCCCAGCATTTT. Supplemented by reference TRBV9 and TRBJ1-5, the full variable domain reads DSGVTQTPKHLITATGQRVTLRCSPRSGDLSVYWYQQSLDQGLQFLIQYYNGEERAKGNILERFSAQQFPDLHSELNLSSLELGDSALYFCASSTGQGLGQPQHFGDGTRLSIL.